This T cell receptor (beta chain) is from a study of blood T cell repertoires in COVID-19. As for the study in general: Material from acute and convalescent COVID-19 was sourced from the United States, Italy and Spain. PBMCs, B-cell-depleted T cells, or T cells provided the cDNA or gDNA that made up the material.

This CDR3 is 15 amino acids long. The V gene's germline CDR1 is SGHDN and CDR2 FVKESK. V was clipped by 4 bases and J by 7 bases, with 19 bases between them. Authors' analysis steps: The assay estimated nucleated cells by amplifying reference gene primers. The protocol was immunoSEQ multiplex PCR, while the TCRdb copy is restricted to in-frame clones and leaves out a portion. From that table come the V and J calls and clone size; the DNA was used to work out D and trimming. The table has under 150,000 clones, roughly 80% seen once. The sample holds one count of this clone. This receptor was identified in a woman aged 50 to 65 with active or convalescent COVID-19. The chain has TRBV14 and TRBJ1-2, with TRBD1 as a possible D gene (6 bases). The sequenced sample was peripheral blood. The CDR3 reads CASSLLAGGGRGYTF. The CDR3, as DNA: TGTGCCAGCAGCCTCCTCGCCGGGGGGGGCCGTGGCTACACCTTC.